The TCR beta chain described here comes from a study of blood T cell repertoires in COVID-19. Study-wide context: PBMCs, B-cell-depleted T cells, or T cells provided the cDNA or gDNA that made up the material.

This CDR3 comprises 18 residues. Trimming at V came to 2 bases and at J to 0 bases, leaving 9 bases not matched to a gene. From germline, CDR1 is SGHTA and CDR2 FQGTGA. In the original analysis: Reference gene primer amplification gave estimated nucleated cell counts. Clones were read by immunoSEQ multiplex PCR, and TCRdb kept only the in-frame ones, dropping some. V, J and clone size are taken as reported in that table, and D and trimming were inferred from the DNA itself. The sample lists approximately 92,000 clones, around 72% occurring once. This receptor was taken from a woman aged 60-75 years in a cohort sampled during active or convalescent COVID-19. The sequencing sample was made of peripheral blood. The V call is TRBV7-3, the J call TRBJ2-2, with 7 bases fitting TRBD1. CDR3 loop: CASSLLQFRGTNTGELFF. As DNA, the CDR3 is TGTGCCAGCAGCTTACTTCAGTTCAGGGGGACGAACACCGGGGAGCTGTTTTTT.